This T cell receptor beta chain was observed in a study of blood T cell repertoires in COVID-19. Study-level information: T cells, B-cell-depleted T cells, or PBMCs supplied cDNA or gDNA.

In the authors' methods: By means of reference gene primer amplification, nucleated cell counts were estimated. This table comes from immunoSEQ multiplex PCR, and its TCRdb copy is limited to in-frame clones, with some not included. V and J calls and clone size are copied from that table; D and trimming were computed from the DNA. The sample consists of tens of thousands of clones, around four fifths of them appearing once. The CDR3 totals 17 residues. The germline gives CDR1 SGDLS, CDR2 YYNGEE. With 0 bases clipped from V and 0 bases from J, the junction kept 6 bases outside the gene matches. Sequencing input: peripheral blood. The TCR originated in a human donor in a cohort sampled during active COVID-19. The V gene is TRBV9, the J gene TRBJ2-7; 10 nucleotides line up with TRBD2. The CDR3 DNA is TGTGCCAGCAGCGTAGGGCTAGCGGGGGACCACTCCTACGAGCAGTACTTC. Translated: CASSVGLAGDHSYEQYF.